These 3 T cell receptor beta chains share one sample of origin, sequenced in a study of OX40 agonist ivuxolimab in advanced cancers. TCRdb's table, derived via immunoSEQ multiplex PCR, lists solely in-frame clones and lacks some. The sample lists over 55,000 clones, about 90% occurring once. The sample consisted of CD4+ or CD8+ T cells sorted from blood, taken in a trial of the OX40 agonist ivuxolimab. The receptors come from an adult with an advanced solid tumor such as melanoma, head and neck, liver or kidney cancer.

The chain couples TRBV6-1 to TRBJ1-4; TRBD1 might be the D (5 bases). Trimming shortened V by 1 base and J by 8 bases, and 14 bases separated the two germline ends. The CDR3 length is 15 residues. Germline V gene data show CDR1 as MNHNS and CDR2 as SASEGT. CDR3 amino acids: CASSEGQGAGEKLFF. The CDR3 DNA is TGTGCCAGCAGTGAAGGGCAGGGTGCGGGGGAAAAACTGTTTTTT.

This clone was seen a single time. The V gene is TRBV11-1, the J gene TRBJ2-5; D might be TRBD2 (5 bases). This CDR3 is built from 16 residues. Trimming stripped 5 bases from V and 1 base from J, with 17 bases between. CDR1 and CDR2 (germline): SGHAT, FQDESV (reference sequence). CDR3 coding DNA: TGTGCCAGCAGCCTACTAACTGGACTGATCCAAGAGACCCAGTACTTC. The encoded protein is CASSLLTGLIQETQYF.

This chain uses TRBV4-3 with TRBJ2-7; D gene ambiguous. This CDR3 comprises 13 residues. Germline values: CDR1 LGHNA, CDR2 YSLEER. V lost 2 bases and J 6 bases, leaving 11 bases between the germline ends. CDR3 coding DNA: TGCGCCAGCAGCCAACCCTGTCGGTGCGAGCAGTACTTC. This translates into CASSQPCRCEQYF.